The TCR beta chain described here comes from a study of blood T cell repertoires in COVID-19. This clone was counted a few times. V was trimmed by 3 bases and J by 7 bases, leaving 7 bases between them. Germline lookup yields CDR1 LNHDA and CDR2 SQIVND (reference sequence). This CDR3 has 12 residues. Sequencing was performed with immunoSEQ multiplex PCR; in TCRdb, only in-frame clones are kept and a portion is missing. The sample lists 99,000 or so clones; over 70% were seen once. The genes are TRBV19 and TRBJ2-4; tentative D call: TRBD2 (5 bases). The sequenced sample was peripheral blood. This receptor was identified in a man over 45 with acute or convalescent COVID-19. The CDR3 DNA follows: TGTGCCAGTAGTATGAGGGCGAACATTCAGTACTTC. Translating it yields CASSMRANIQYF.